The source of this TCR beta chain is a study of T cells expressing NK-cell markers. Germline-derived CDR1 and CDR2 are DFQATT and SNEGSKA (reference sequence). The CDR3 totals 14 residues. TCRdb re-called the 5' RACE reads and catalogs CDR3 proteins one per entry, DNA excluded. The repertoire shows some 500,000 distinct CDR3 sequences; the top ten hold roughly 1.4%. The rearrangement uses TRBV20-1 and TRBJ2-1; TCRdb outputs TRBD2, but without DNA this stays unchecked. This TCR came from a woman aged 50 to 65 in good health. The specimen was blood T cells: a sorted CD56 or NKG2C T cell subset, CD4+ or CD8+ T cells, or bulk PBMC T cells (not recorded which). CDR3 sequence: CSASPLAGSYEQFF.